These T cell receptor beta chains were read from a single sample in a study of blood T cell repertoires in COVID-19. Produced via immunoSEQ multiplex PCR; TCRdb's table is partial and in-frame only. The profile shows about 270,000 clones, less than 90% of them singletons. The source material was PBMCs or T cells enriched from blood (not recorded which). The source of these receptors is a woman aged 45-65 years who had recovered from COVID-19. Both conserved end residues are trimmed from each CDR3. Clone size, where shown, is once, few, many, or a class for clones that have expanded.

cdr3_aa	v_call	j_call	clone_size
ASSESPGLAVYNEQF	TRBV11-2	TRBJ2-1	.
ASSFNPGTSGSSQY	TRBV7-2	TRBJ2-7	once
ASSEARLAGTYEQY	TRBV2	TRBJ2-7	.
ASSDGGGEKLF	TRBV2	TRBJ1-4	.
ASSPNRGTRYQETQY	TRBV3-1/TRBV3-2	TRBJ2-5	.
ASSEVGGSRSDTQY	TRBV6-1	TRBJ2-3	.
ASSLSQGSMDEQY	TRBV18	TRBJ2-7	.
ASSQVGTGNSPLH	TRBV4-2	TRBJ1-6	once
ASSLREAYGYT	TRBV7-2	TRBJ1-2	.
ASRDGGLAGGNTGELF	TRBV19	TRBJ2-2	.
ASSGTGVGNTEAF	TRBV10-2	TRBJ1-1	.
ASSFPGLAHYEQY	TRBV28	TRBJ2-7	.
ASSYGIPSTGETQY	TRBV6-5	TRBJ2-5	.
ASSFRNGQEAF	TRBV27	TRBJ1-1	.
ASSPGLTSGPNTGELF	TRBV18	TRBJ2-2	few
ASSASYNEQF	TRBV27	TRBJ2-1	.
ASSLAGGTAKNIQY	TRBV7-2	TRBJ2-4	.
ASSQVWGGQPQH	TRBV4-3	TRBJ1-5	.
ASSPRDRGLREQY	TRBV19	TRBJ2-7	.
ASSSSDWQGGYT	TRBV7-9	TRBJ1-2	.
ASSWGTDFYGYT	TRBV5-1	TRBJ1-2	.
ASSLAPQGEGQPQH	TRBV5-1	TRBJ1-5	.
ASSFGGTYEQY	TRBV27	TRBJ2-7	.
ASSYSSLTDTQY	TRBV6-5	TRBJ2-3	.
ASSQLAGLGNTGELF	TRBV7-6	TRBJ2-2	.
ATLTGEGYEQY	TRBV6-6	TRBJ2-7	.
ARSLCRGMNTEAF	TRBV5-3	TRBJ1-1	.
ASSQEGSYGYT	TRBV7-2	TRBJ1-2	.
AWSTPGRADEQY	TRBV30	TRBJ2-7	.
ASSPRQDPYEQY	TRBV19	TRBJ2-7	.
ATRAGVGGNTIY	TRBV6-5	TRBJ1-3	.
ATRSDSEAF	TRBV24-1	TRBJ1-1	.
ASSLLAGGPTGELF	TRBV7-9	TRBJ2-2	.
ASARDRGSYEQY	TRBV5-1	TRBJ2-7	.
SVDLAGGVNEQF	TRBV29-1	TRBJ2-1	.
ASSPTSPRTSGRALYEQF	TRBV11-3	TRBJ2-1	.
ASSHFRAGVPNTGELF	TRBV23-1	TRBJ2-2	.
ASSQGRGQEKLF	TRBV3-1/TRBV3-2	TRBJ1-4	.
ASSLNRDTPYQETQY	TRBV11-2	TRBJ2-5	.
ASRYKNSPLH	TRBV27	TRBJ1-6	.
SVAPGLAGGGEQY	TRBV29-1	TRBJ2-7	.
ASSLVEGSPLH	TRBV7-2	TRBJ1-6	.
ASGGQGAIGELF	TRBV28	TRBJ2-2	.
ASSLAGLPGGNEQF	TRBV5-4	TRBJ2-1	.
ASSFQNNSPLH	TRBV5-6	TRBJ1-6	once
ASSRRTGFNEKLF	TRBV28	TRBJ1-4	.
ASHLDRNQETQY	TRBV2	TRBJ2-5	.
ATSTGNTEAF	TRBV2	TRBJ1-1	.
ASSWPQGTRDTQY	TRBV28	TRBJ2-3	.
ASSPGQGHTEAF	TRBV7-9	TRBJ1-1	.
ASSVVSQAGEQY	TRBV9	TRBJ2-7	.